The 14 T cell receptor beta chains below come from one sample, sequenced in a study of T cells after yellow fever vaccination. TCRdb re-called the 5' RACE reads through MiXCR, storing one row per CDR3 protein. The table records approximately 550,000 distinct CDR3 sequences, 15% to 20% of them present only once. The material sequenced was PBMCs, taken 15 days after the yellow fever booster vaccination. These receptors all come from a man in his thirties or forties who received the YFV17D yellow fever vaccine.

The V and J genes are TRBV5-1 and TRBJ2-7, with TRBD1 identical over 9 bases. J lost 1 base, V lost 0 bases, and 5 bases had no gene match. CDR3 length: 16 residues. The germline V gene has CDR1 SGHRS and CDR2 YFSETQ. DNA for the CDR3: TGCGCCAGCAGCTTGGTCGGACAGGGGTCATCCTACGAGCAGTACTTC. This translates into CASSLVGQGSSYEQYF.

This clonotype appeared once. This chain links TRBV11-2 with TRBJ2-1, with 11 positions matching TRBD2. V was pared by 5 bases and J by 5 bases, with 17 bases of the junction left unmatched. Per the germline V gene, CDR1 is SGHAT and CDR2 is FQNNGV. CDR3 length: 19 residues. The CDR3 region has the DNA TGTGCCAGCAGCCCTGGTATGACTAGCGGGACCGGGGCCCACAATGAGCAGTTCTTC. As protein: CASSPGMTSGTGAHNEQFF. Full variable domain (missing parts from reference TRBV11-2 and TRBJ2-1): EAGVAQSPRYKIIEKRQSVAFWCNPISGHATLYWYQQILGQGPKLLIQFQNNGVVDDSQLPKDRFSAERLKGVDSTLKIQPAKLEDSAVYLCASSPGMTSGTGAHNEQFFGPGTRLTVL.

The chain carries TRBV7-2 and TRBJ2-7; D gene uncertain. CDR1 is SGHTA and CDR2 is FQGNSA in the germline V gene. V was clipped by 2 bases and J by 6 bases, with 14 bases between them. There are 14 residues in the CDR3. The CDR3, as DNA: TGTGCCAGCAGCTTACTAGGAGATCCGGCCGAGCAGTACTTC. Amino acid sequence: CASSLLGDPAEQYF.

This clonotype has only one observation. This chain uses TRBV5-6 with TRBJ2-7; D is perhaps TRBD1 or TRBD2 (5 bases each). Germline V CDR1 and CDR2: SGHDT, YYEEEE. V lost 2 bases, J lost 1 base, and 13 bases lay in between. The CDR3 has 15 amino acids. CDR3 DNA sequence: TGTGCCAGCAGCTTTCCTGGGGGAAAGTCCTACGAGCAGTACTTC. Translating gives CASSFPGGKSYEQYF.

The CDR3 coding sequence is TGTGCCAGTAGTATAAATATCCAGGGCACCGGGGAGCTGTTTTTT. Amino acid sequence: CASSINIQGTGELFF. The gene calls are TRBV19 and TRBJ2-2; possibly TRBD1 for D (5 bases). V dropped 2 bases and J dropped 4 bases, with 11 bases sitting between them. The CDR3 runs 15 residues. Germline V gives CDR1 LNHDA, CDR2 SQIVND (reference sequence).

This clonotype came up a few times. This chain links TRBV29-1 with TRBJ2-7; 8 bases map to TRBD1. V lost 5 bases to trimming and J lost 5 bases; unmatched junction nucleotides: 2. This CDR3 is built from 11 residues. Germline assignment: CDR1 SQVTM and CDR2 ANQGSEA. The CDR3 loop reads CSVSRGHEQYF. The CDR3 region has the DNA TGCAGCGTTTCCAGGGGGCACGAGCAGTACTTC.

This chain links TRBV24-1 with TRBJ2-3; a possible D gene is TRBD2 (5 bases). Germline V gene lookup returns CDR1 KGHDR and CDR2 SFDVKD. V was clipped by 2 bases and J by 4 bases, with 12 bases between them. CDR3 length: 15 residues. The CDR3 DNA is TGTGCCACCAGTGATTCCGGTCGGGGTCCAGATACGCAGTATTTT. Amino acid sequence: CATSDSGRGPDTQYF.

This chain uses TRBV14 with TRBJ1-4; D gene uncertain. This CDR3 region has 14 residues. Germline CDR1 and CDR2: SGHDN and FVKESK. Trimming stripped 3 bases from V and 8 bases from J, with 13 bases between. In DNA form, the CDR3 reads TGTGCCAGCAGCCAGGGGTCCCTGAGAGAAAAACTGTTTTTT. Translated: CASSQGSLREKLFF.

This clonotype has a handful of counts. V is TRBV12-3 or TRBV12-4 and J is TRBJ2-1; perhaps TRBD2 as D (5 bases). This CDR3 has 15 residues. The germline V and J ends were trimmed by 3 bases and 7 bases, with 16 bases remaining between them. CDR3 in DNA: TGTGCCAGCAGTTTCTCGGGGAGAGCGCAAAATGAGCAGTTCTTC. It encodes CASSFSGRAQNEQFF.

The chain joins TRBV5-5 to TRBJ1-2; D is unclear. Germline V CDR1 and CDR2: SGHKS, YYEKEE (reference sequence). There are 13 residues in the CDR3. V was shortened by 2 bases and J by 7 bases, with 12 bases between the two germline ends. The CDR3 loop is CASSFRRSGGYTF. The CDR3 bases are TGTGCCAGCAGCTTCCGACGCTCCGGTGGCTACACCTTC.

J is TRBJ2-1 and V is TRBV11-2; no reliable D call. The V and J ends lost 2 bases and 9 bases respectively, with 14 bases between them. This CDR3 spans 14 amino acids. Germline V CDR1 and CDR2: SGHAT, FQNNGV. The CDR3 spells CASSLYSAAREQFF. As DNA, the CDR3 is TGTGCCAGCAGCTTATATAGTGCGGCTCGTGAGCAGTTCTTC.

Only a few counts were recorded for this clonotype. V and J are TRBV29-1 and TRBJ2-2, with D perhaps TRBD2 (6 bases). CDR1 is SQVTM, CDR2 ANQGSEA, per germline. Trimming stripped 4 bases from V and 6 bases from J, with 6 bases between. The CDR3 is 11 amino acids. This CDR3 is CSVVAAGELFF. As DNA, the CDR3 is TGCAGCGTTGTAGCGGCCGGGGAGCTGTTTTTT.

V usage is TRBV29-1 and J usage is TRBJ2-5; D gene uncertain. The CDR3 totals 10 residues. Germline CDR1 reads SQVTM; CDR2 reads ANQGSEA. V dropped 7 bases and J dropped 5 bases, with 8 bases sitting between them. Written as DNA, the CDR3 is TGCAGCGGCGGTTTGGAGACCCAGTACTTC. Its protein is CSGGLETQYF.

This CDR3 is CASSFGSSSEQYF. In DNA, the CDR3 is TGTGCCAGCAGCTTCGGCTCGTCGAGCGAGCAGTACTTC. The gene calls are TRBV5-6 and TRBJ2-7; no reliable D call. The CDR3 has 13 amino acids. Germline V gene data show CDR1 as SGHDT and CDR2 as YYEEEE. Trimming took 2 bases from V and 6 from J, leaving 12 bases between them.